This paragraph reports one T cell receptor (beta chain). The data belong to a study of T cell responses to AZD1222 COVID-19 vaccine. Clones were read by immunoSEQ multiplex PCR, and TCRdb kept only the in-frame ones, dropping some. The top ten clones hold about 1.2% of a sample with 95,000 to 150,000 clones, more than 75% of them seen once. The input for sequencing was peripheral blood, taken on day 0 of AZD1222 vaccination. The TCR comes from an adult in good health.

The CDR3, as DNA: TGTGCCAGCGGGCGCGAAAACACCATATATTTT. Protein sequence: CASGRENTIYF. V gene TRBV9 combines with J gene TRBJ1-3, with D unresolved. V lost 7 bases to trimming and J lost 6 bases, with 8 bases between them. This CDR3 comprises 11 residues. Germline CDR1 reads SGDLS; CDR2 reads YYNGEE. Using reference TRBV9 and TRBJ1-3 for the parts outside the CDR3, the full variable domain is DSGVTQTPKHLITATGQRVTLRCSPRSGDLSVYWYQQSLDQGLQFLIQYYNGEERAKGNILERFSAQQFPDLHSELNLSSLELGDSALYFCASGRENTIYFGEGSWLTVV.